This T cell receptor beta chain was identified during a study of spatial heterogeneity in lung cancer. Turning to the study itself: Among detected sequences, beta-chain ones consistently exceeded alpha-chain ones in number. Notes on the study in general: Expanded tumor TCRs that were ubiquitous appeared in blood more at resection than follow-up.

The CDR3 has 12 residues. CDR1 and CDR2 (germline): SQVTM, ANQGSEA. The ends lost 8 bases at V and 3 bases at J; junction bases unmatched: 6. Every TCR cDNA molecule bore its own unique molecular identifier. TCRdb called the 5' RACE reads again in MiXCR, with one record for every CDR3 protein. The top ten hold 37% of the sample, which has about 12,000 distinct CDR3 sequences, 12% to 15% seen once. This clonotype showed up many times. Its antigen is not known. This sample's time point: sample taken at primary tumor resection. Frozen PBMC, nontumor lung or tumor provided whole RNA, which was sequenced unsorted. Samples were donated by 72 untreated early-stage non-small cell lung cancer patients.

This rearrangement joins TRBV29-1 to TRBJ1-1, with 7 bases matching TRBD1. The origin of this receptor is a male donor with early-stage non-small cell lung cancer. The input for sequencing was PBMCs, taken at surgery. CDR3 sequence (DNA): TGCAGCTGGACCGACAGGGACACTGAAGCTTTCTTT. This gives the protein CSWTDRDTEAFF.